Listed here are 12 T cell receptor beta chains from one sample, sequenced in a study of identical twins. TCRdb itself ran the 5' RACE reads through MiXCR, one entry per CDR3 protein. The sample records 350,000 or so distinct CDR3 sequences, around an eighth being singletons. In addition, the sample was reused for a study of yellow fever vaccine responses in identical twins.

The sample comprised CD8+ T cells sorted from blood. These receptors came from a woman between 18 and 29 years old in good health.

This clonotype was seen ten or more times. The chain links TRBV20-1 to TRBJ2-7; the match to TRBD2 covers 10 bases. The germline gives CDR1 DFQATT, CDR2 SNEGSKA (reference sequence). With V trimmed by 1 base and J by 2 bases, 5 bases remained unmatched. The CDR3 consists of 15 residues. CDR3 protein: CSARAGTSDAYEQYF. In DNA, the CDR3 is TGCAGTGCTAGAGCTGGGACTAGCGACGCCTACGAGCAGTACTTC.

This clonotype has only a few counts. The chain employs TRBV6-4 and TRBJ1-1; D remains ambiguous. This CDR3 has 13 residues. Germline V gene sequence: CDR1 MRHNA, CDR2 SNTAGT. V was trimmed by 3 bases and J by 1 base, leaving 6 bases between them. The CDR3 sequence: CASSEAGNTEAFF. CDR3 in DNA: TGTGCCAGCAGTGAGGCGGGGAACACTGAAGCTTTCTTT.

This clonotype was seen at least ten times. The J gene is TRBJ2-1, the V gene TRBV25-1; 10 bases align to TRBD2. Trimming at V came to 4 bases and at J to 2 bases, leaving 5 bases not matched to a gene. This CDR3 has 16 amino acids. Germline V CDR1 and CDR2: MGHDK, SYGVNS. For the CDR3, the DNA is TGTGCCAGCAGTGCAACTAGCGGGATAGCCTACAATGAGCAGTTCTTC. As protein: CASSATSGIAYNEQFF.

This clonotype was counted ten times or more. CDR3 coding DNA: TGCGCCAGCAGCTTGTCTTCCGAGCAGTACGTC. This sequence encodes CASSLSSEQYV. The chain carries TRBV5-1 and TRBJ2-7; the D is unclear. CDR3 length: 11 residues. The germline V gene encodes CDR1 SGHRS and CDR2 YFSETQ. The V end lost 1 base, the J end lost 6 bases, and 5 bases lay between the germline ends.

The V gene is TRBV28, the J gene TRBJ1-5; TRBD1 matches at 7 bases. The V and J ends lost 4 bases and 0 bases, in that order; junction bases with no gene match: 12. CDR1 is MDHEN, CDR2 SYDVKM, per germline. The CDR3 covers 18 residues. The CDR3 DNA sequence: TGTGCCAGCAGTTCGACCGTATTGGGACAGAATAGCAATCAGCCCCAGCATTTT. Translating gives CASSSTVLGQNSNQPQHF.

V and J are TRBV28 and TRBJ1-1; possible D gene TRBD1, 6 bases. Trimming took 6 bases from V and 3 from J, leaving 14 bases between them. The CDR3 covers 14 residues. Germline CDR1 is MDHEN and CDR2 is SYDVKM. The CDR3 sequence: CASSRGHPDTEAFF. The CDR3 DNA is TGTGCCAGCAGCAGGGGACATCCGGACACTGAAGCTTTCTTT.

This clonotype has a count of ten or more. This chain uses TRBV27 with TRBJ2-1; D possibly corresponds to TRBD1 (5 bases). Deletions cut 4 bases from V and 2 bases from J, with 9 bases between. The germline V gene encodes CDR1 MNHEY and CDR2 SMNVEV (reference sequence). This CDR3 has 14 amino acids. The CDR3 DNA sequence: TGTGCCAGCAGTTCGTCAGGGACCTACAATGAGCAGTTCTTC. As protein: CASSSSGTYNEQFF.

The chain links TRBV27 to TRBJ2-7; D is unresolved. The germline V gene encodes CDR1 MNHEY and CDR2 SMNVEV (reference sequence). This CDR3 has 15 residues. The V gene lost 2 bases and the J gene lost 2 bases, with 13 bases spanning the gap. The chain's CDR3 is CASSLTGVGAYEQYF. The CDR3 DNA is TGTGCCAGCAGTTTAACTGGGGTAGGTGCCTACGAGCAGTACTTC.

This clonotype was seen more than once but under ten times. The V and J genes are TRBV7-3 and TRBJ2-3; D may be TRBD2 (6 bases). This CDR3 region has 16 residues. From germline, CDR1 is SGHTA and CDR2 FQGTGA. The V and J ends lost 0 bases and 4 bases respectively, with 14 bases between them. The CDR3: CASSLTPGVGPDTQYF. CDR3 nucleotide sequence: TGTGCCAGCAGCTTAACTCCGGGAGTGGGGCCAGATACGCAGTATTTT.

As for this clonotype: Sequence at one end of the junction differs from germline and may be a read error. The V and J genes are TRBV9 and TRBJ2-1; D possibly uses TRBD1 or TRBD2 (6 bases each). This CDR3 contains 15 residues. The germline gives CDR1 SGDLS, CDR2 YYNGEE. CDR3 protein: CASSQKGDSHNEQFF. The CDR3 nucleotides read TGTGCCAGCAGCCAGAAGGGGGACTCCCACAATGAGCAGTTCTTC.

The chain has TRBV3-1 and TRBJ1-5, with TRBD1 as a possible D gene (5 bases). The CDR3 sequence is 19 residues long. The germline CDR1 and CDR2 sequences are LGHDT and YNNKEL (reference sequence). With 10 bases removed from V and 0 bases from J, the gap between germline ends came to 28 bases. The CDR3 DNA is TGTGCCACCTGCCAAGAGTCGGGGCAGATATCCTATAGCAATCAGCCCCAGCATTTT. This sequence encodes CATCQESGQISYSNQPQHF.

This clonotype showed up just a few times. This chain uses TRBV27 with TRBJ2-7; possible D gene TRBD1, 5 bases. The V end was cut by 3 bases, the J end by 6 bases, with 12 bases between. Germline V lookup: CDR1 MNHEY, CDR2 SMNVEV (reference sequence). The CDR3 consists of 13 residues. The CDR3 DNA is TGTGCCAGCAGTTTCAACAGGATCGGCGAGCAGTACGTC. Translation: CASSFNRIGEQYV.